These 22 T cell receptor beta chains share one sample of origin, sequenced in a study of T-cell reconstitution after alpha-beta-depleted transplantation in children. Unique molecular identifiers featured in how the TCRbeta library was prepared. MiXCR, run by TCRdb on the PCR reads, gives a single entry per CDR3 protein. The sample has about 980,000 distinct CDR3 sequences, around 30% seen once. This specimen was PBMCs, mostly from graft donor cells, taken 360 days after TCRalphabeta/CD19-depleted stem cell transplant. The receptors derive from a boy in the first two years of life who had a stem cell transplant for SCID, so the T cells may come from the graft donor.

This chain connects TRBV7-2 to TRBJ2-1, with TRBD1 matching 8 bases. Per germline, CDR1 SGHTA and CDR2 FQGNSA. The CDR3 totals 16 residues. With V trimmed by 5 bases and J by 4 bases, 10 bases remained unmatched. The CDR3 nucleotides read TGTGCCAGCAGCCCCAAGACCGGGACAGGTTACAATGAGCAGTTCTTC. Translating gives CASSPKTGTGYNEQFF.

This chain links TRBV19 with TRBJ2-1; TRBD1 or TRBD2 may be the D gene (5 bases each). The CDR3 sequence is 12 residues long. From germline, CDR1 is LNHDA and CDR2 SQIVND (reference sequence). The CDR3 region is CATGQSYNEQFF. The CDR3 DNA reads TGTGCTACGGGGCAGTCTTACAATGAGCAGTTCTTC.

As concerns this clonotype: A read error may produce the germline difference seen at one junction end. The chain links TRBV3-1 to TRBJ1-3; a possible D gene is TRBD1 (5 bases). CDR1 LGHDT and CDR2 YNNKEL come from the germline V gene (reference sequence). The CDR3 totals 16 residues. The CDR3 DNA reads TGTGACAGCAGCCAAGATGGGACGTATCCAGGAAACACCATATATTTT. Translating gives CDSSQDGTYPGNTIYF.

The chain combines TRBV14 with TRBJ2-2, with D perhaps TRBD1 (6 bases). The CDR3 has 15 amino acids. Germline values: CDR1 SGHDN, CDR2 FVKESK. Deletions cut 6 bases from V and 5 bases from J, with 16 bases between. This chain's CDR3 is CASSQFTGRTGELFF. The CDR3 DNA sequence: TGTGCCAGCAGTCAATTCACAGGGCGGACCGGGGAGCTGTTTTTT.

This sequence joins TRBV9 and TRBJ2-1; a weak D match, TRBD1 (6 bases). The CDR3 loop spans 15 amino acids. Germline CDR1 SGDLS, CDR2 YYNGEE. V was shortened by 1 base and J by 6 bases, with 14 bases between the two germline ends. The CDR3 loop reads CASSVRDTRANEQFF. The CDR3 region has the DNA TGTGCCAGCAGCGTAAGGGACACCCGAGCCAATGAGCAGTTCTTC.

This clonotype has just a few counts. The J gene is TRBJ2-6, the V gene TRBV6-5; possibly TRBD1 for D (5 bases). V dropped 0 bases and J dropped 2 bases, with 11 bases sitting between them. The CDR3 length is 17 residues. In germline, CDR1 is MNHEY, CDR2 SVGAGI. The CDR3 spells CASSYSNQGAGANVLTF. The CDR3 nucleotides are TGTGCCAGCAGTTACTCCAACCAGGGCGCTGGGGCCAACGTCCTGACTTTC.

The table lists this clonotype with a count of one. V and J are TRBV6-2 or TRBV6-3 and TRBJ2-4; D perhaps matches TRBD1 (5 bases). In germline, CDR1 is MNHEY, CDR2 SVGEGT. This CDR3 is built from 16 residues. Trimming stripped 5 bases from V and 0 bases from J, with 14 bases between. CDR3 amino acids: CASSRHRQLAKNIQYF. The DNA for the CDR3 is TGTGCCAGCAGTCGACATAGACAGCTAGCCAAAAACATTCAGTACTTC.

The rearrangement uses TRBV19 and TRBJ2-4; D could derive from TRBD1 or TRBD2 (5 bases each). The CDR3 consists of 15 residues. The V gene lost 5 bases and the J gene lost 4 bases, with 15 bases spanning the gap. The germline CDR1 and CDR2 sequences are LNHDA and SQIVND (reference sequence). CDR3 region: CASSDGAGPKNIQYF. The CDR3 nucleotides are TGTGCCAGTAGTGACGGGGCTGGCCCGAAAAACATTCAGTACTTC.

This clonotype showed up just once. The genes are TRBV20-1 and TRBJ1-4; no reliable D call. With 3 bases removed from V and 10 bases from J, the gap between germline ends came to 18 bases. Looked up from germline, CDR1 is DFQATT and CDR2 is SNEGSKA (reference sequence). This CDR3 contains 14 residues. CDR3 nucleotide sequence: TGCAGTGCTAGGGGAGCGGCAGCTTCGGGAAAACTGTTTTTT. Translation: CSARGAAASGKLFF.

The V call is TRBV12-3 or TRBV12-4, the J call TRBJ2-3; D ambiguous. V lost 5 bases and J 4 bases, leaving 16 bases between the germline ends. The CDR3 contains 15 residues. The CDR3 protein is CASSPSQASADTQYF. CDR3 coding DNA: TGTGCCAGCAGTCCCTCCCAAGCCAGTGCAGATACGCAGTATTTT.

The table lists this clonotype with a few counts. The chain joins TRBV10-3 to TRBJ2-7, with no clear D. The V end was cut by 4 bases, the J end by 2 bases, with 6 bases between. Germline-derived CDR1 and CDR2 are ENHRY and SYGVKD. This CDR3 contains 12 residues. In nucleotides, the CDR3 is TGTGCCATCAGTGCTGGGACCTACGAGCAGTACTTC. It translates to CAISAGTYEQYF.

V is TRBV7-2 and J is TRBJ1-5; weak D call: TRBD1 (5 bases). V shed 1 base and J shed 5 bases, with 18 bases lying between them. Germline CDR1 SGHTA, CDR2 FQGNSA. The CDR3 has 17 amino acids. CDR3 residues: CASSLGVRAGSDQPQHF. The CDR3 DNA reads TGTGCCAGCAGCTTAGGAGTTCGGGCAGGGTCAGATCAGCCCCAGCATTTT.

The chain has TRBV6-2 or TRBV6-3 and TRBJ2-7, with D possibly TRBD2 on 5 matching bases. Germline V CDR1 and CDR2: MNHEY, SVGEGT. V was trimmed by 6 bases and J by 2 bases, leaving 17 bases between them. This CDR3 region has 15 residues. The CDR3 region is CASRPSGIKAYEQYF. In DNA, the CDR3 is TGTGCCAGCAGGCCCTCCGGGATCAAGGCCTACGAGCAGTACTTC.

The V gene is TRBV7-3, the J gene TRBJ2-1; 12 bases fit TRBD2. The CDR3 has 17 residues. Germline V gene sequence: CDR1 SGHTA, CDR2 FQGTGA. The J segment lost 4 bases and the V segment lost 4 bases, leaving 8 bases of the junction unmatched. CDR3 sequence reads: CASSSSRLAGEYNEQFF. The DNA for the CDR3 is TGTGCCAGCAGCTCGTCCCGACTAGCGGGGGAATACAATGAGCAGTTCTTC.

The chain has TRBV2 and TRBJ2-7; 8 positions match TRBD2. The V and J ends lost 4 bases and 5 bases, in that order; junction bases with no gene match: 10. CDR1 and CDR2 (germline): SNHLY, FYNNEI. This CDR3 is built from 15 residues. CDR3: CASSVQGLALDEQYF. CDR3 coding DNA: TGTGCCAGCAGTGTGCAAGGACTAGCCTTAGACGAGCAGTACTTC.

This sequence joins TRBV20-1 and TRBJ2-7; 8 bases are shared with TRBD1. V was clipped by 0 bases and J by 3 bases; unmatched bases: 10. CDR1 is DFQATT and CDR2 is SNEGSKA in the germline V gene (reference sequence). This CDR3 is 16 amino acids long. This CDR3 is CSARDLRTGGIYEQYF. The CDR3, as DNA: TGCAGTGCTAGAGATCTCCGAACAGGGGGTATCTACGAGCAGTACTTC.

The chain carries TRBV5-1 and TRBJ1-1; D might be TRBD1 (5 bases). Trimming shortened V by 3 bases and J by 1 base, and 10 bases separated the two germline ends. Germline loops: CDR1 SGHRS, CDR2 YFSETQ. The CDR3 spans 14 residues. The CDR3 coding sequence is TGCGCCAGCAGCTCCGGGGCAGGGAACACTGAAGCTTTCTTT. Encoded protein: CASSSGAGNTEAFF.

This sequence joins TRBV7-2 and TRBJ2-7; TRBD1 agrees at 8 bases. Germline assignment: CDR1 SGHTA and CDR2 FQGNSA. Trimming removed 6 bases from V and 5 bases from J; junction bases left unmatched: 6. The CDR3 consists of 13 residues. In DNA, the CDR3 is TGTGCCAGCAGTTCACAGGGGGTGGACGAGCAGTACTTC. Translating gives CASSSQGVDEQYF.

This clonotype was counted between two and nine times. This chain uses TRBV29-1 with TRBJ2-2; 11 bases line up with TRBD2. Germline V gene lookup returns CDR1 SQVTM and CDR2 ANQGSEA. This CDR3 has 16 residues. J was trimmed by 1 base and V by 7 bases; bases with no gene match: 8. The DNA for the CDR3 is TGCAGCGCTATTAGACTAGCGGGGCTGAACACCGGGGAGCTGTTTTTT. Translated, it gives CSAIRLAGLNTGELFF.

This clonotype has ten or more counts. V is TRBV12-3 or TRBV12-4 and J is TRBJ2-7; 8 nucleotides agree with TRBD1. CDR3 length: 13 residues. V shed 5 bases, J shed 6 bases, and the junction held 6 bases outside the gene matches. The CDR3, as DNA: TGTGCCAGCAGTGTGGACAGGGTCGGCGAGCAGTACTTC. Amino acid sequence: CASSVDRVGEQYF.

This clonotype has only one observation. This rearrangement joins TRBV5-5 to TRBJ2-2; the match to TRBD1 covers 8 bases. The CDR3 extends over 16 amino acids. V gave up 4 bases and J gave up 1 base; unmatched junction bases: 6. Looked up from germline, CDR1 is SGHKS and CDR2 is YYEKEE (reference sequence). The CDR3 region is CASSLDRGRNTGELFF. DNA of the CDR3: TGTGCCAGCAGCCTAGACAGGGGCCGGAACACCGGGGAGCTGTTTTTT.

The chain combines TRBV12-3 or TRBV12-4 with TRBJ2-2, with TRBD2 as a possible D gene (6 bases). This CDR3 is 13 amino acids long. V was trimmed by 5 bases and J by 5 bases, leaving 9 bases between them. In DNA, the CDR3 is TGTGCCAGCAGTATCCGGGAGACCGGGGAGCTGTTTTTT. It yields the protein CASSIRETGELFF.